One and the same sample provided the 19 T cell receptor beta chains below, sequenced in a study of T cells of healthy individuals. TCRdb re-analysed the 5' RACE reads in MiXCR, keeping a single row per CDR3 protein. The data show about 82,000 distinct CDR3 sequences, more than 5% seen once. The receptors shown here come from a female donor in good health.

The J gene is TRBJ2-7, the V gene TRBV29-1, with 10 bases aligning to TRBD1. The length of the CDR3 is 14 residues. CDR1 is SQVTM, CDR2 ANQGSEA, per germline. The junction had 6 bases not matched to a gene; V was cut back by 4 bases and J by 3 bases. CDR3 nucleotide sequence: TGCAGCGTTGGTCCGGGACAGGGGAACTACGAGCAGTACTTC. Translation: CSVGPGQGNYEQYF.

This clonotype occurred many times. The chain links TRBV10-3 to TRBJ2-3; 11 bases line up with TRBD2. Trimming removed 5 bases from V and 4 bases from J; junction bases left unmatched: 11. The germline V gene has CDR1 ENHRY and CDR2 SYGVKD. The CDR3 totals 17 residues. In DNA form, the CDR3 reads TGTGCCATCAGTCTGGATTCCGGGACTAGCGGCGCAGATACGCAGTATTTT. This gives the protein CAISLDSGTSGADTQYF.

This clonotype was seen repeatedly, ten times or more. DNA for the CDR3: TGCGCCAGCAGCCAAGATTTTCGGGACTCCTATAATTCACCCCTCCACTTT. This sequence encodes CASSQDFRDSYNSPLHF. The J gene is TRBJ1-6, the V gene TRBV4-1; D is ambiguous. The CDR3 sequence is 17 residues long. V was trimmed by 0 bases and J by 0 bases, leaving 9 bases between them. Per the germline V gene, CDR1 is MGHRA and CDR2 is YSYEKL.

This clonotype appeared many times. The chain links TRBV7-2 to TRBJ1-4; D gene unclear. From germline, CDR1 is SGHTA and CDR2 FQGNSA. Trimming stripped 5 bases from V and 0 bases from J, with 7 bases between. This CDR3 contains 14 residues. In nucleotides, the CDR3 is TGTGCCAGCAGCCCACAGACAACTAATGAAAAACTGTTTTTT. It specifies CASSPQTTNEKLFF.

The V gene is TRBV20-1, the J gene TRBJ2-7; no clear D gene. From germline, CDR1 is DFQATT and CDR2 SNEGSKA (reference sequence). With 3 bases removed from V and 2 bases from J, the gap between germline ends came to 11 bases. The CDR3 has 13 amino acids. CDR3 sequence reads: CSASDLLAYEQYF. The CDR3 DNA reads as TGCAGTGCTAGCGACCTTCTTGCCTACGAGCAGTACTTC.

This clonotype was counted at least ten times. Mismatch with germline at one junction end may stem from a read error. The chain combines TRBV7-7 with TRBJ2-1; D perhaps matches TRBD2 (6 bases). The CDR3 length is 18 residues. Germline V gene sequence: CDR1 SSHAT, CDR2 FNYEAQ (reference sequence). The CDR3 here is CASSRLAEFSRSYNEQFF. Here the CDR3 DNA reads TGTGCTAGCAGCCGATTAGCGGAGTTCTCTCGCTCCTACAATGAGCAGTTCTTC.

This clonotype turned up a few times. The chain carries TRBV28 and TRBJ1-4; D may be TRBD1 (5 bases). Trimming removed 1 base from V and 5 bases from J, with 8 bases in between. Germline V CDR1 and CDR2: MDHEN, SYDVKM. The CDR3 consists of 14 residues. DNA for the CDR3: TGTGCCAGCAGTTTATTTGGGACCAATGAAAAACTGTTTTTT. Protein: CASSLFGTNEKLFF.

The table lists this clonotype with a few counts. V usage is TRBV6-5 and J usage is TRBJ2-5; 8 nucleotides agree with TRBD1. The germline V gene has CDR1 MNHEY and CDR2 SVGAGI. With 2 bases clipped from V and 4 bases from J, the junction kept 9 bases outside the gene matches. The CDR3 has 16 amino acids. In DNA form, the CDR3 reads TGTGCCAGCAGTTACCGGAGGACAGGGCGGGGAGAGACCCAGTACTTC. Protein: CASSYRRTGRGETQYF.

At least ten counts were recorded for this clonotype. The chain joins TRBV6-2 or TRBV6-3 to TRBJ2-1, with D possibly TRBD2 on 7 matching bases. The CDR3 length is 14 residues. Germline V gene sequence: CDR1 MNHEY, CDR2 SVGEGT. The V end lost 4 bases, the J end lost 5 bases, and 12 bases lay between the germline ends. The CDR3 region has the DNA TGTGCCAGCAGTTCTCTCGGGGGGCACAATGAGCAGTTCTTC. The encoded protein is CASSSLGGHNEQFF.

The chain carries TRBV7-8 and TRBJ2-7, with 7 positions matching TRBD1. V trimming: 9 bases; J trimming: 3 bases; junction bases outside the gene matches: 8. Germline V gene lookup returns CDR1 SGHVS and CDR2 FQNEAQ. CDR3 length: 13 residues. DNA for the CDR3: TGTGCCAGTATATCCGGGACAGACTACGAGCAGTACTTC. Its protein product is CASISGTDYEQYF.

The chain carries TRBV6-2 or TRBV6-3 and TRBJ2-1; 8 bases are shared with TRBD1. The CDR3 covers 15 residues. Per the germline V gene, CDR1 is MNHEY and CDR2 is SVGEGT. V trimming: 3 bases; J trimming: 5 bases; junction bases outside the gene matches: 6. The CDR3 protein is CASSYFRTGNNEQFF. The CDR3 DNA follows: TGTGCCAGCAGTTATTTCAGGACAGGGAACAATGAGCAGTTCTTC.

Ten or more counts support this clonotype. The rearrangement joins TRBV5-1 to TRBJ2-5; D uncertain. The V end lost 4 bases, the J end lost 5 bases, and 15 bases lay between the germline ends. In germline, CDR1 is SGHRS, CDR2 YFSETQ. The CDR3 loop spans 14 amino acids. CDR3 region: CASSPDPYLETQYF. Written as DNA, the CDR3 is TGCGCCAGCAGCCCGGACCCTTATCTGGAGACCCAGTACTTC. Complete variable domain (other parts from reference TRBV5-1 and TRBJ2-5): KAGVTQTPRYLIKTRGQQVTLSCSPISGHRSVSWYQQTPGQGLQFLFEYFSETQRNKGNFPGRFSGRQFSNSRSEMNVSTLELGDSALYLCASSPDPYLETQYFGPGTRLLVL.

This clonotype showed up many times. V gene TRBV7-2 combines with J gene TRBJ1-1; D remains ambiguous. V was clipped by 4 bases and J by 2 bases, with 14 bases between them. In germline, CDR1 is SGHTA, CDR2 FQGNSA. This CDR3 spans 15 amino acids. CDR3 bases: TGTGCCAGCAGCTCCCGTCCGAAACCCAACACTGAAGCTTTCTTT. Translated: CASSSRPKPNTEAFF.

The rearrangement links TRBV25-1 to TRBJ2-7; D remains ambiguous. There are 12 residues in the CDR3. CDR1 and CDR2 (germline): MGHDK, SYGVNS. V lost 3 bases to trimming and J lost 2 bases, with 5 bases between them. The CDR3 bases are TGTGCCAGCAGTGAGCTGACCTACGAGCAGTACTTC. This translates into CASSELTYEQYF.

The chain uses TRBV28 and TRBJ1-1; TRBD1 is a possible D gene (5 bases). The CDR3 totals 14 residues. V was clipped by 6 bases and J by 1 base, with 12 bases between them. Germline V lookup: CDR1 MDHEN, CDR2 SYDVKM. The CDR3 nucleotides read TGTGCCAGCAGCGATGGACATACGAACACTGAAGCTTTCTTT. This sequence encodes CASSDGHTNTEAFF. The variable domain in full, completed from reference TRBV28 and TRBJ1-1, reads DVKVTQSSRYLVKRTGEKVFLECVQDMDHENMFWYRQDPGLGLRLIYFSYDVKMKEKGDIPEGYSVSREKKERFSLILESASTNQTSMYLCASSDGHTNTEAFFGQGTRLTVV.

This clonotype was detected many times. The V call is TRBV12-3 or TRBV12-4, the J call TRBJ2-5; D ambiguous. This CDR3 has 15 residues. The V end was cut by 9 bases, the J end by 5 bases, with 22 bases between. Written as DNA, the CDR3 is TGTGCCAGTTCCCTCTCGTGGGCGGCCCGGGAGACCCAGTACTTC. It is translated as CASSLSWAARETQYF.

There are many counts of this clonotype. The CDR3 spells CASSLLSGGSYEQYF. The DNA for the CDR3 is TGTGCCAGCAGCCTATTAAGCGGGGGCTCCTACGAGCAGTACTTC. The V gene is TRBV11-1, the J gene TRBJ2-7, with 8 bases identical to TRBD2. The CDR3 is made up of 15 amino acids. Germline-derived CDR1 and CDR2 are SGHAT and FQDESV (reference sequence). V lost 5 bases to trimming and J lost 0 bases; unmatched junction nucleotides: 6.

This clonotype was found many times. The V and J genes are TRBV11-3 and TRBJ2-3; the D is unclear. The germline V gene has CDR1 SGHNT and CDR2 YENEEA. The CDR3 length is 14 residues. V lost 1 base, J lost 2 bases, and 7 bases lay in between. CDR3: CASSLGQNTDTQYF. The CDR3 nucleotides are TGTGCCAGCAGCTTAGGGCAGAACACAGATACGCAGTATTTT. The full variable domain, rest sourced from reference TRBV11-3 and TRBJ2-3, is EAGVVQSPRYKIIEKKQPVAFWCNPISGHNTLYWYLQNLGQGPELLIRYENEEAVDDSQLPKDRFSAERLKGVDSTLKIQPAELGDSAVYLCASSLGQNTDTQYFGPGTRLTVL.

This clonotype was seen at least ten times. DNA for the CDR3: TGCGCCAGCAGTTTCAGCTCTGGGGCCAACGTCCTGACTTTC. Protein product: CASSFSSGANVLTF. The V gene is TRBV10-2, the J gene TRBJ2-6; D remains unclear. Germline V gives CDR1 WSHSY, CDR2 SAAADI. The CDR3 is 14 amino acids. V was trimmed by 5 bases and J by 0 bases, leaving 5 bases between them.